The 17 T cell receptor beta chains below all came from one sample that was sequenced in a study of T-cell memory formation after mild COVID-19. TCRdb re-derived calls from the 5' RACE reads in MiXCR, one entry per CDR3 protein. Of hundreds of thousands of distinct CDR3 sequences in the sample, roughly 15% are singletons; the top ten hold about 20%. Source material: PBMCs or a T cell subset sorted from them (not recorded which). These TCRs come from a man younger than 30 who had mild COVID-19 (a few samples of this study predate the infection). Cell type and time point are not known.

In its sample, this clonotype was seen a few times. This sequence joins TRBV24-1 and TRBJ1-5, with a tentative D call TRBD1 (6 bases). Between the trimmed V and J ends, which lost 3 bases and 12 bases, there was a span of 11 bases. The germline V gene encodes CDR1 KGHDR and CDR2 SFDVKD. This CDR3 is 12 amino acids long. CDR3 coding DNA: TGTGCCACCAGTGATCCGGACAGCCTCCAGCATTTT. Protein sequence: CATSDPDSLQHF.

The genes are TRBV7-9 and TRBJ2-7; D call uncertain. The CDR3 spans 16 residues. V lost 1 base and J 0 bases, leaving 13 bases between the germline ends. CDR1 and CDR2 from the germline V gene are SEHNR and FQNEAQ (reference sequence). CDR3 nucleotide sequence: TGTGCCAGCAGCTTAGTTTCCCCAGGTTCCTCCTACGAGCAGTACTTC. Translated, it gives CASSLVSPGSSYEQYF. The full variable domain, completed using reference TRBV7-9 and TRBJ2-7, is DTGVSQNPRHKITKRGQNVTFRCDPISEHNRLYWYRQTLGQGPEFLTYFQNEAQLEKSRLLSDRFSAERPKGSFSTLEIQRTEQGDSAMYLCASSLVSPGSSYEQYFGPGTRLTVT.

This clonotype appeared a few times. CDR3 DNA sequence: TGTGCCAGCACCCCAGGGACCAATCAGCCCCAGCATTTT. This translates into CASTPGTNQPQHF. The rearrangement links TRBV6-2 or TRBV6-3 to TRBJ1-5; TRBD1 might be the D (5 bases). Germline assignment: CDR1 MNHEY and CDR2 SVGEGT. The V end lost 7 bases, the J end lost 3 bases, and 10 bases lay between the germline ends. The CDR3 runs to 13 residues.

A few counts support this clonotype. This chain uses TRBV12-3 or TRBV12-4 with TRBJ2-7; D is uncertain. This CDR3 is 14 amino acids long. V was trimmed by 6 bases and J by 6 bases, leaving 18 bases between them. The CDR3 DNA reads as TGTGCCAGCAGCCGCGAGGCGACCTCTCGCGAGCAGTACTTC. Amino acids: CASSREATSREQYF.

The chain links TRBV7-3 to TRBJ2-3; 8 positions match TRBD1. The CDR3 has 17 residues. With 2 bases clipped from V and 3 bases from J, the junction kept 10 bases outside the gene matches. The germline CDR1 and CDR2 sequences are SGHTA and FQGTGA. In DNA form, the CDR3 reads TGTGCCAGCAGCTTAGACCCCCGGGACAGGACTACAGATACGCAGTATTTT. Amino acid sequence: CASSLDPRDRTTDTQYF.

This clonotype was detected only a few times. The chain combines TRBV7-2 with TRBJ2-5, with a weak D call TRBD1 (6 bases). CDR1 and CDR2 (germline): SGHTA, FQGNSA. V was shortened by 7 bases and J by 5 bases, with 14 bases between the two germline ends. This CDR3 is 13 amino acids long. CDR3 coding DNA: TGTGCCAGCACCCAGCAGGGGCCGGAGACCCAGTACTTC. It codes for CASTQQGPETQYF.

This clonotype was seen more than once but under ten times. This chain's CDR3 is CASSRGLAGSHDTQYF. The DNA of the CDR3 is TGTGCCAGCTCACGAGGACTAGCGGGGAGTCACGATACGCAGTATTTT. The chain recombines TRBV18 with TRBJ2-3, with TRBD2 identical over 12 bases. This CDR3 spans 16 amino acids. With V trimmed by 4 bases and J by 6 bases, 8 bases remained unmatched. Germline V lookup: CDR1 KGHSH, CDR2 LQKENI.

This clonotype was seen a handful of times. The gene calls are TRBV7-2 and TRBJ1-1, with a tentative D call TRBD1 (6 bases). The CDR3 loop spans 14 amino acids. CDR1 is SGHTA, CDR2 FQGNSA, per germline. Deletions cut 4 bases from V and 4 bases from J, with 13 bases between. The chain's CDR3 is CASSSPNRATEAFF. Written as DNA, the CDR3 is TGTGCCAGCAGCTCCCCCAACAGGGCCACTGAAGCTTTCTTT. The whole variable domain, remainder taken from reference TRBV7-2 and TRBJ1-1, is GAGVSQSPSNKVTEKGKDVELRCDPISGHTALYWYRQSLGQGLEFLIYFQGNSAPDKSGLPSDRFSAERTGGSVSTLTIQRTQQEDSAVYLCASSSPNRATEAFFGQGTRLTVV.

The V and J genes are TRBV9 and TRBJ2-1, with D perhaps matching TRBD2 (6 bases). The CDR3 runs 13 residues. Germline CDR1 is SGDLS and CDR2 is YYNGEE. The V end lost 6 bases, the J end lost 8 bases, and 15 bases lay between the germline ends. CDR3 coding DNA: TGTGCCAGCATCGCAGGGCCGGGGGATGAGCAGTTCTTC. This sequence encodes CASIAGPGDEQFF.

There are a few counts of this clonotype. This sequence joins TRBV7-2 and TRBJ1-5, with D uncertain. Trimming cost V 4 bases and J 6 bases, with 19 bases left between them. This CDR3 is built from 16 residues. Germline V CDR1 and CDR2: SGHTA, FQGNSA. CDR3 in amino acids: CASSSLPAGGGQPQHF. The CDR3 DNA follows: TGTGCCAGCAGCTCCCTACCGGCGGGCGGCGGTCAGCCCCAGCATTTT.

The CDR3: CASSFYSPGLRGGKETQYF. The CDR3 region has the DNA TGTGCCAGCAGTTTTTATAGCCCTGGTTTGCGGGGGGGCAAAGAGACCCAGTACTTC. The chain is built from TRBV12-3 or TRBV12-4 and TRBJ2-5, with TRBD2 matching 9 bases. The CDR3 length is 19 residues. V lost 3 bases and J lost 3; bases outside the gene matches: 17.

The V gene is TRBV6-2 or TRBV6-3, the J gene TRBJ1-5, with 7 nucleotides matching TRBD1. The V segment lost 6 bases and the J segment 9 bases; nucleotides outside the gene matches: 5. Germline V lookup: CDR1 MNHEY, CDR2 SVGEGT. The CDR3 sequence is 12 residues long. CDR3: CASRTGRPPQHF. CDR3 nucleotide sequence: TGTGCCAGCAGGACAGGGAGGCCGCCCCAGCATTTT.

This clonotype showed up just a few times. This chain connects TRBV5-4 to TRBJ2-3, with D uncertain. There are 14 residues in the CDR3. Germline CDR1 SGHNT, CDR2 YYREEE (reference sequence). With 4 bases removed from V and 5 bases from J, the gap between germline ends came to 14 bases. CDR3 coding DNA: TGTGCCAGCAGCCTGATAGGCACCGGAGATACGCAGTATTTT. This sequence encodes CASSLIGTGDTQYF.

This clonotype was seen a handful of times. The chain links TRBV10-3 to TRBJ2-2; D is possibly TRBD1 (5 bases). The CDR3 is 14 residues long. Trimming shortened V by 8 bases and J by 2 bases, and 12 bases separated the two germline ends. The germline V gene has CDR1 ENHRY and CDR2 SYGVKD. The CDR3 sequence: CAIPQGPNTGELFF. CDR3 DNA: TGTGCCATCCCCCAGGGCCCTAACACCGGGGAGCTGTTTTTT.

The V gene is TRBV7-6, the J gene TRBJ2-3; 8 nucleotides agree with TRBD2. CDR1 and CDR2 (germline): SGHVS, FNYEAQ. This CDR3 has 16 residues. The V segment lost 1 base and the J segment 5 bases; nucleotides outside the gene matches: 8. DNA for the CDR3: TGTGCCAGCAGCTTAGGTCGGTTTAGCGGGGTAGATACGCAGTATTTT. Translated: CASSLGRFSGVDTQYF. Combining the CDR3 with reference TRBV7-6 and TRBJ2-3 gives the whole variable domain GAGVSQSPRYKVTKRGQDVALRCDPISGHVSLYWYRQALGQGPEFLTYFNYEAQQDKSGLPNDRFSAERPEGSISTLTIQRTEQRDSAMYRCASSLGRFSGVDTQYFGPGTRLTVL.

A few counts support this clonotype. V gene TRBV18 combines with J gene TRBJ2-7, with D maybe TRBD1 (5 bases). CDR1 and CDR2 from the germline V gene are KGHSH and LQKENI. This CDR3 spans 14 amino acids. The ends were cut back, 3 bases at V and 0 bases at J, with 9 bases in the middle. DNA of the CDR3: TGTGCCAGCTCACCGCGACAGATCTCCTACGAGCAGTACGTC. The encoded protein is CASSPRQISYEQYV.

This clonotype was recorded many times. This sequence joins TRBV7-9 and TRBJ2-5; no firm D call. The CDR3 totals 12 residues. CDR1 and CDR2 (germline): SEHNR, FQNEAQ (reference sequence). V shed 4 bases and J shed 5 bases, with 8 bases lying between them. Here the CDR3 DNA reads TGTGCCAGCAGCTCAGTGACGGAGACCCAGTACTTC. This translates into CASSSVTETQYF. The full variable domain, rest sourced from reference TRBV7-9 and TRBJ2-5, is DTGVSQNPRHKITKRGQNVTFRCDPISEHNRLYWYRQTLGQGPEFLTYFQNEAQLEKSRLLSDRFSAERPKGSFSTLEIQRTEQGDSAMYLCASSSVTETQYFGPGTRLLVL.